These 22 T cell receptor beta chains were sequenced from one sample in a study of neurological immune-mediated disorders. MiXCR was run by TCRdb on the 5' RACE reads, yielding one entry per CDR3 protein. The profile covers fewer than 85,000 distinct CDR3 sequences, with 17% appearing a single time and approximately 15% taken by the ten largest. The sample taken for sequencing was PBMCs. The source is a woman aged 40-49 years in good health.

Many counts were recorded for this clonotype. V and J are TRBV12-3 or TRBV12-4 and TRBJ2-1; D could derive from TRBD1 or TRBD2 (6 bases each). V lost 5 bases and J lost 1, with 12 bases in between. This CDR3 is 15 amino acids long. The CDR3 sequence is CASSGGPSSYNEQFF. CDR3 nucleotides: TGTGCCAGCAGTGGGGGGCCAAGTTCCTACAATGAGCAGTTCTTC.

This clonotype was counted at least ten times. An end of the junction differs from the germline gene, which may be a read error. CDR3: CASSLADGGGYTF. CDR3 nucleotide sequence: TGTGCCAGCAGCCTAGCTGACGGGGGTGGCTACACCTTC. The chain joins TRBV7-2 to TRBJ1-2, with D tentatively TRBD1 (5 bases). This CDR3 comprises 13 residues. Germline V CDR1 and CDR2: SGHTA, FQGNSA.

Ten or more counts support this clonotype. The chain employs TRBV5-1 and TRBJ2-1; 7 nucleotides match TRBD2. V was clipped by 4 bases and J by 1 base; unmatched bases: 5. CDR3 length: 15 residues. Germline lookup yields CDR1 SGHRS and CDR2 YFSETQ. CDR3 bases: TGCGCCAGCAGCCAGACTAGCAGGTCCTACAATGAGCAGTTCTTC. This encodes CASSQTSRSYNEQFF.

The chain has TRBV20-1 and TRBJ2-1; 9 nucleotides agree with TRBD2. Germline V gives CDR1 DFQATT, CDR2 SNEGSKA (reference sequence). The junction had 6 bases not matched to a gene; V was cut back by 0 bases and J by 0 bases. The CDR3 has 17 amino acids. Here the CDR3 reads CSAREIGGRGSYNEQFF. In nucleotides, the CDR3 is TGCAGTGCTAGAGAAATCGGCGGGAGGGGCTCCTACAATGAGCAGTTCTTC.

This clonotype was counted at least ten times. CDR3 sequence: CASSEMRISGYTF. CDR3 coding DNA: TGTGCCAGCAGTGAGATGCGTATATCTGGCTACACCTTC. The chain couples TRBV2 to TRBJ1-2, with D hard to call. This CDR3 has 13 residues. The germline CDR1 and CDR2 sequences are SNHLY and FYNNEI. Trimming pared 3 bases from V and 7 bases from J, leaving 12 bases between.

This clonotype occurred many times. Written as DNA, the CDR3 is TGCGCCAGCAGCCAAGAGGGGGTGTCTTACGCCGGGGAGCTGTTTTTT. It yields the protein CASSQEGVSYAGELFF. This chain uses TRBV4-3 with TRBJ2-2, with D possibly called TRBD1 or TRBD2 (5 bases each). Germline V gene data show CDR1 as LGHNA and CDR2 as YSLEER. V lost 0 bases, J lost 6 bases, and 14 bases lay in between. The CDR3 has 16 residues.

This clonotype has ten or more counts. The chain combines TRBV3-1 with TRBJ2-3; TRBD2 might be the D (5 bases). Germline V lookup: CDR1 LGHDT, CDR2 YNNKEL (reference sequence). The CDR3 is made up of 14 amino acids. Trimming removed 6 bases from V and 5 bases from J, with 15 bases in between. CDR3 loop: CASSPRLAGDTQYF. The CDR3 DNA reads as TGTGCCAGCAGTCCTCGGCTAGCAGGAGATACGCAGTATTTT.

This clonotype was seen at least ten times. This chain connects TRBV5-1 to TRBJ2-1, with D unresolved. There are 15 residues in the CDR3. Trimming shortened V by 4 bases and J by 0 bases, and 11 bases separated the two germline ends. Germline V gives CDR1 SGHRS, CDR2 YFSETQ. CDR3 nucleotides: TGCGCCAGCAGCCTCGGGTGGAGCTCCTACAATGAGCAGTTCTTC. Its protein product is CASSLGWSSYNEQFF.

This clonotype was seen at least ten times. The rearrangement uses TRBV12-5 and TRBJ2-2; TRBD1 matches 7 bases. The CDR3 is 14 residues long. Losses at the gene ends were 7 bases for V and 4 bases for J; bases not matched to a gene: 6. In germline, CDR1 is LGHNT, CDR2 FRNRAP. The CDR3 DNA sequence: TGTGCTAGTGACGAGGGACAGTTCACCGGGGAGCTGTTTTTT. This gives the protein CASDEGQFTGELFF.

This clonotype was counted many times. DNA of the CDR3: TGTGCCAGCGCCACAGGGAACTCCTACGAGCAGTACTTC. Translated: CASATGNSYEQYF. The rearrangement uses TRBV18 and TRBJ2-7; D may be TRBD1 (6 bases). V lost 8 bases and J lost 0, with 11 bases in between. Germline V gene sequence: CDR1 KGHSH, CDR2 LQKENI. The CDR3 contains 13 residues.

The table lists this clonotype with many counts. The CDR3 loop is CASSLAQAYNEQFF. DNA for the CDR3: TGCGCCAGCAGCTTGGCACAGGCCTACAATGAGCAGTTCTTC. The J gene is TRBJ2-1, the V gene TRBV5-1, with D possibly matching TRBD1 (5 bases). CDR3 length: 14 residues. In germline, CDR1 is SGHRS, CDR2 YFSETQ. Between the trimmed V and J ends, which lost 0 bases and 2 bases, there was a span of 6 bases.

In this sample, this clonotype turned up many times. The chain employs TRBV5-6 and TRBJ2-7; no reliable D call. This CDR3 spans 14 amino acids. The V gene's germline CDR1 is SGHDT and CDR2 YYEEEE. V gave up 0 bases and J gave up 3 bases, with 10 bases separating them. The CDR3 DNA reads TGTGCCAGCAGCTTGGGGACGTTATACTACGAGCAGTACGTC. Its translation is CASSLGTLYYEQYV.

This clonotype occurred many times. The CDR3 region is CASSATTSGVSYEQYF. The CDR3 DNA is TGTGCCAGCAGTGCGACCACTAGCGGGGTCTCCTACGAGCAGTACTTC. This chain joins TRBV27 and TRBJ2-7; 10 positions match TRBD2. Per germline, CDR1 MNHEY and CDR2 SMNVEV (reference sequence). The CDR3 sequence is 16 residues long. The junction had 7 bases not matched to a gene; V was cut back by 5 bases and J by 0 bases.

This clonotype showed up many times. This chain links TRBV4-3 with TRBJ2-7; D uncertain. This CDR3 region has 15 residues. The germline V gene encodes CDR1 LGHNA and CDR2 YSLEER. With 0 bases removed from V and 2 bases from J, the gap between germline ends came to 11 bases. The CDR3 nucleotides are TGCGCCAGCAGCCAAGATCTGGACGTAGCCTACGAGCAGTACTTC. Protein: CASSQDLDVAYEQYF.

The sample holds many counts of this clonotype. The chain links TRBV6-1 to TRBJ2-5; 11 nucleotides align to TRBD1. CDR3 length equals 16 residues. V lost 5 bases and J lost 4; bases outside the gene matches: 9. Germline assignment: CDR1 MNHNS and CDR2 SASEGT. CDR3 loop: CASSLNLGTGGETQYF. The CDR3, as DNA: TGTGCCAGCAGTCTGAATCTCGGGACAGGGGGAGAGACCCAGTACTTC.

This clonotype was counted ten times or more. The J gene is TRBJ1-3, the V gene TRBV7-2; no clear D gene. Germline CDR1 and CDR2: SGHTA and FQGNSA. The CDR3 has 15 residues. The germline V and J ends were trimmed by 3 bases and 3 bases, with 12 bases remaining between them. Here the CDR3 DNA reads TGTGCCAGCAGCTTCGGCTCGGGCAGTGGAAACACCATATATTTT. Its protein is CASSFGSGSGNTIYF.

This clonotype was counted only a few times. This could be a read error, since a much larger clone is one nucleotide away. The CDR3: CASSLRFSSYNEQFF. CDR3 bases: TGTGCCAGCAGTTTAAGGTTTAGCTCCTACAATGAGCAGTTCTTC. The rearrangement joins TRBV27 to TRBJ2-1; D remains unclear. V was shortened by 2 bases and J by 0 bases, with 8 bases between the two germline ends. Germline V lookup: CDR1 MNHEY, CDR2 SMNVEV (reference sequence). The CDR3 runs to 15 residues.

Only a few counts were recorded for this clonotype. The germline gene is not matched at one end of the junction; a read error may be the cause. CDR3 bases: TGCGCCAGCAGCCAAGACGGACTAGCGCTGCAAGAGACCCATTACTTC. It encodes CASSQDGLALQETHYF. This chain uses TRBV4-3 with TRBJ2-5; 9 bases are shared with TRBD2. The CDR3 consists of 16 residues. The germline gives CDR1 LGHNA, CDR2 YSLEER.

This clonotype was picked up many times. This chain connects TRBV5-1 to TRBJ2-6; 12 nucleotides match TRBD1. The length of the CDR3 is 17 residues. The trim removed 4 bases at V and 2 bases at J, leaving 4 bases unmatched. CDR1 and CDR2 (germline): SGHRS, YFSETQ. CDR3 nucleotide sequence: TGCGCCAGCAGCGCTGGGACAGGGGGCCCTGGGGCCAACGTCCTGACTTTC. Its protein product is CASSAGTGGPGANVLTF. Full variable domain (missing parts from reference TRBV5-1 and TRBJ2-6): KAGVTQTPRYLIKTRGQQVTLSCSPISGHRSVSWYQQTPGQGLQFLFEYFSETQRNKGNFPGRFSGRQFSNSRSEMNVSTLELGDSALYLCASSAGTGGPGANVLTFGAGSRLTVL.

In its sample, this clonotype was seen many times. The CDR3 DNA reads TGTGCCAGCAGCTTAGCCCCATATGGTAGCTCCCACCGGGAGCTGTTTTTT. Protein: CASSLAPYGSSHRELFF. The rearrangement links TRBV11-2 to TRBJ2-2; no definite D call. The CDR3 extends over 17 amino acids. Germline lookup yields CDR1 SGHAT and CDR2 FQNNGV. V lost 1 base, J lost 9 bases, and 21 bases lay in between.

The rearrangement uses TRBV19 and TRBJ2-1; D may correspond to TRBD1 or TRBD2 (5 bases each). CDR1 LNHDA and CDR2 SQIVND come from the germline V gene (reference sequence). V lost 3 bases to trimming and J lost 4 bases, with 16 bases between them. There are 16 residues in the CDR3. As DNA, the CDR3 is TGTGCCAGTAGTATGGAACCCGGGACCATATACAATGAGCAGTTCTTC. As protein: CASSMEPGTIYNEQFF. The whole variable domain, remainder taken from reference TRBV19 and TRBJ2-1, is DGGITQSPKYLFRKEGQNVTLSCEQNLNHDAMYWYRQDPGQGLRLIYYSQIVNDFQKGDIAEGYSVSREKKESFPLTVTSAQKNPTAFYLCASSMEPGTIYNEQFFGPGTRLTVL.

This clonotype showed up many times. This chain's CDR3 is CSARPRAFNQPQHF. The CDR3, as DNA: TGCAGTGCTAGACCACGGGCCTTCAATCAGCCCCAGCATTTT. The rearrangement links TRBV20-1 to TRBJ1-5; D remains ambiguous. Germline loops: CDR1 DFQATT, CDR2 SNEGSKA (reference sequence). The CDR3 consists of 14 residues. The ends were cut back, 2 bases at V and 3 bases at J, with 11 bases in the middle.